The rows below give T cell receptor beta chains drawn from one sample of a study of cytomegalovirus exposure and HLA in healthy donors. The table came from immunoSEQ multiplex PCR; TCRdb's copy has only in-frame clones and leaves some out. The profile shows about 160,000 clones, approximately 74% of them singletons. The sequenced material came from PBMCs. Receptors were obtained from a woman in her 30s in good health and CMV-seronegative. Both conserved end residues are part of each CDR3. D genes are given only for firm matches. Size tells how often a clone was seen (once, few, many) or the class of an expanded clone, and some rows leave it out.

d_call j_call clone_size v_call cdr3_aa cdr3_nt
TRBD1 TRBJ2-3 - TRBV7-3 CASSPWTGGDTQYF TGTGCCAGCAGCCCATGGACAGGTGGAGATACGCAGTATTTT
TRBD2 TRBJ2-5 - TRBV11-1 CASSPKLAEVLETQYF TGTGCCAGCAGCCCCAAGCTAGCGGAAGTACTGGAGACCCAGTACTTC
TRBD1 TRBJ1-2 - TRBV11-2 CASSQTGGSLAYTF TGTGCCAGCTCTCAGACAGGGGGCTCTTTAGCCTACACCTTC
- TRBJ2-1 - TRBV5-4 CASSTGNNEQFF TGTGCCAGCAGCACCGGGAACAATGAGCAGTTCTTC
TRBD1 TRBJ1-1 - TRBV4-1 CASSQDSRQGNTEAFF TGCGCCAGCAGCCAAGATTCGCGACAGGGGAACACTGAAGCTTTCTTT
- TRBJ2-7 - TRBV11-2 CASSLDDWRDEQYF TGTGCCAGCAGCTTAGACGATTGGAGGGACGAGCAGTACTTC
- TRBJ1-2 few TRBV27 CASRKQGVNGYTF TGTGCCAGCAGAAAACAGGGAGTGAATGGCTACACCTTC
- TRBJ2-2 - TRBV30 CAWSVGGGHTGELFF TGTGCCTGGAGTGTCGGCGGAGGACACACCGGGGAGCTGTTTTTT
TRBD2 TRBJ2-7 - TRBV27 CASGRAGGLYEQYF TGTGCCAGCGGCCGGGCGGGAGGACTTTACGAGCAGTACTTC
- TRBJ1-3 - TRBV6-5 CASRISSGSGNTIYF TGTGCCAGCAGAATAAGTTCGGGGAGTGGAAACACCATATATTTT
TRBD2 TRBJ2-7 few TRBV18 CASSPQGLAGRLEQYF TGTGCCAGCTCACCACAGGGACTAGCGGGACGGTTAGAGCAGTACTTC
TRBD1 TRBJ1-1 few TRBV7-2 CASSSTYRGNTEAFF TGTGCCAGCAGCTCGACTTACAGGGGAAACACTGAAGCTTTCTTT
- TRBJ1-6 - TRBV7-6 CASSLGDNSPLHF TGTGCCAGCAGCTTAGGAGATAATTCACCCCTCCACTTT
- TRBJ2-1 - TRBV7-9 CASSLVISGNEQFF TGTGCCAGCAGCTTAGTGATTTCCGGGAATGAGCAGTTCTTC
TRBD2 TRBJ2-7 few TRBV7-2 CASSPRGVGGTYEQYF TGTGCCAGCAGCCCCCGGGGGGTGGGGGGTACCTACGAGCAGTACTTC